This T cell receptor beta chain originates from a study of shared clonotypes between healthy human individuals. Generated by immunoSEQ multiplex PCR, the TCRdb table keeps only in-frame clones and is missing some. The sample lists fewer than 2.5 million clones; 80% to 95% were seen once. On this clone: At the DNA level, this CDR3 is encoded by other sequences in the same sample as well.

Within Nashville, Tennessee resided all donors, each a Caucasian adult. The CDR3 sequence is 15 residues long. Germline trimming cut 5 bases from V and 5 bases from J; bases unmatched to any gene: 6. Per the germline V gene, CDR1 is SGHTA and CDR2 is FQGNSA. The chain is built from TRBV7-2 and TRBJ2-7; 13 nucleotides align to TRBD2. The sequenced sample was naive CD4+ T cells from PBMCs. Indicated subset: CD45RA+ positively selected. The receptor's source is a man aged 18 to 29 in good health. Some clones in this sample may be carry-over from other donors' samples. The CDR3, as DNA: TGTGCCAGCAGCGGACACGGACTAGCGGGAGACGAGCAGTACTTC. Translation gives CASSGHGLAGDEQYF.